What follows is one T cell receptor beta chain and its context. Its antigen remains unidentified. These data come from a study of T cell responses to AZD1222 COVID-19 vaccine. Overall study findings and caveats: White British donors predominated, females outnumbered males, and clonal diversity was possibly underestimated.

TCRdb's table, derived via immunoSEQ multiplex PCR, lists solely in-frame clones and lacks some. Among 150,000 to 200,000 clones listed, almost 95% were seen once. Germline V gene lookup returns CDR1 MDHEN and CDR2 SYDVKM. This CDR3 has 16 residues. The V and J ends lost 5 bases and 1 base respectively, with 17 bases between them. This material consisted of peripheral blood, taken on day 0 of AZD1222 vaccination. The V call is TRBV28, the J call TRBJ1-1; no clear D gene. This sequence originates from an adult in good health. Here the CDR3 reads CASSPIGRTQNTEAFF. CDR3 nucleotide sequence: TGTGCCAGCAGTCCGATCGGACGGACTCAGAACACTGAAGCTTTCTTT.